This T cell receptor (beta chain) was captured by sequencing in a study of T cell responses to AZD1222 COVID-19 vaccine. Overall study: Timing groups of about 4 and about 12 weeks for second doses were pooled.

Method: immunoSEQ multiplex PCR; TCRdb's copy keeps in-frame clones and lacks some. The sample has more than 120,000 clones, 93% seen once. The V and J ends lost 6 bases and 7 bases respectively, with 16 bases between them. Germline loops: CDR1 MNHEY, CDR2 SVGAGI. The CDR3 is made up of 13 amino acids. This rearrangement joins TRBV6-5 to TRBJ2-7; D not resolved. This specimen was peripheral blood, taken on day 0 of AZD1222 vaccination. The sequence came from an adult in good health. CDR3 coding DNA: TGTGCCAGCAGACTTACGGAGACCCTGGAGCAGTACTTC. Translated, it gives CASRLTETLEQYF.